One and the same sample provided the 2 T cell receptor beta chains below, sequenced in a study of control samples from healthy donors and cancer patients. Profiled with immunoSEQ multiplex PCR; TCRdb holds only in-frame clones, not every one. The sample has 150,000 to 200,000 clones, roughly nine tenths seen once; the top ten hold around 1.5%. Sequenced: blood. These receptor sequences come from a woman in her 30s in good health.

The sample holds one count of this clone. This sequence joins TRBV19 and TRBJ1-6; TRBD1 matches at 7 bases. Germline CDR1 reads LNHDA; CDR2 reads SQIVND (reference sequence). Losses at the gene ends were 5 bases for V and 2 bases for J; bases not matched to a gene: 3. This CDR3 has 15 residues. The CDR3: CASSGQGAYNSPLHF. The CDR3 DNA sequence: TGTGCCAGTAGTGGCCAGGGGGCCTATAATTCACCCCTCCACTTT. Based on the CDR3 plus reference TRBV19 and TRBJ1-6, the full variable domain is DGGITQSPKYLFRKEGQNVTLSCEQNLNHDAMYWYRQDPGQGLRLIYYSQIVNDFQKGDIAEGYSVSREKKESFPLTVTSAQKNPTAFYLCASSGQGAYNSPLHFGNGTRLTVT.

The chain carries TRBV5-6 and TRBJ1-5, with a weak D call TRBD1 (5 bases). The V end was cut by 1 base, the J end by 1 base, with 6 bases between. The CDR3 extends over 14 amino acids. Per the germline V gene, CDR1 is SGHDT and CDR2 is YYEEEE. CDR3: CASSLWGSNQPQHF. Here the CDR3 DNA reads TGTGCCAGCAGCTTGTGGGGGAGCAATCAGCCCCAGCATTTT.